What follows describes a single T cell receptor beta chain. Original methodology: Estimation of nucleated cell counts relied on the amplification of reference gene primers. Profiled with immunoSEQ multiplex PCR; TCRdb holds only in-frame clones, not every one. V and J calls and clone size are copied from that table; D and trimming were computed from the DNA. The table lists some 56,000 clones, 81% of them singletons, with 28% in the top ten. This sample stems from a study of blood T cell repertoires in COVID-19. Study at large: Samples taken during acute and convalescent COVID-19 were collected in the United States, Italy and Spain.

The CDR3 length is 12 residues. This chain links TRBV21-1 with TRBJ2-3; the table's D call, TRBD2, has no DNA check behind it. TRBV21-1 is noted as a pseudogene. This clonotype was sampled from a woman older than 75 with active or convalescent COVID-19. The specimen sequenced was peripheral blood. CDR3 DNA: TGTGCCAGCAGCAAAGCCCTAGATACGCAGTATTTT. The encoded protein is CASSKALDTQYF.